Presented here are 10 T cell receptor beta chains from one specimen sequenced in a study of blood T cell repertoires in COVID-19. Only in-frame clones appear in the TCRdb table, and some are missing; sequencing was by immunoSEQ multiplex PCR. The data show tens of thousands of clones, approximately 79% seen once. The sample consisted of peripheral blood. These receptors were obtained from a woman older than 75 with acute or convalescent COVID-19.

This sequence joins TRBV27 and TRBJ1-2; 9 nucleotides line up with TRBD1. Unmatched junction bases numbered 4, after V lost 4 bases and J lost 1 base. CDR3 size: 15 residues. Germline V CDR1 and CDR2: MNHEY, SMNVEV (reference sequence). CDR3 nucleotides: TGTGCCAGCAGTTCACTGACAGGGGGTAACTATGGCTACACCTTC. Encoded protein: CASSSLTGGNYGYTF.

In its sample, this clone was seen a few times. V gene TRBV5-1 combines with J gene TRBJ1-1; D not certain. The CDR3 is 12 amino acids. Germline CDR1 is SGHRS and CDR2 is YFSETQ. V lost 3 bases and J lost 3, with 6 bases in between. CDR3 sequence: CASSYPDTEAFF. DNA for the CDR3: TGCGCCAGCAGCTATCCGGACACTGAAGCTTTCTTT.

This chain connects TRBV18 to TRBJ2-5; no clear D gene. CDR3 length: 12 amino acids. V lost 1 base, J lost 4 bases, and 4 bases lay in between. Germline V gene data show CDR1 as KGHSH and CDR2 as LQKENI. The CDR3 DNA follows: TGTGCCAGCTCACCACAGCGAGAGACCCAGTACTTC. This codes for CASSPQRETQYF.

The gene calls are TRBV3-1 (or the pseudogene TRBV3-2) and TRBJ1-1; a weak D match, TRBD1 (5 bases). V shed 4 bases and J shed 1 base, with 16 bases lying between them. The germline CDR1 and CDR2 sequences are LGHDT and YNNKEL (reference sequence). The CDR3 runs 16 residues. The CDR3 loop is CASSRGRPTGNTEAFF. Written as DNA, the CDR3 is TGTGCCAGCAGCCGAGGACGGCCTACAGGGAACACTGAAGCTTTCTTT.

This chain joins TRBV11-2 and TRBJ2-5; possible D gene TRBD1, 7 bases. With 3 bases removed from V and 5 bases from J, the gap between germline ends came to 16 bases. This CDR3 has 15 amino acids. Germline lookup yields CDR1 SGHAT and CDR2 FQNNGV. CDR3 region: CASSFFEGAGETQYF. The DNA for the CDR3 is TGTGCCAGCAGCTTTTTCGAGGGGGCGGGGGAGACCCAGTACTTC. Full variable domain (remainder filled in from reference TRBV11-2 and TRBJ2-5): EAGVAQSPRYKIIEKRQSVAFWCNPISGHATLYWYQQILGQGPKLLIQFQNNGVVDDSQLPKDRFSAERLKGVDSTLKIQPAKLEDSAVYLCASSFFEGAGETQYFGPGTRLLVL.

V gene TRBV14 combines with J gene TRBJ2-7; no definite D call. With 0 bases removed from V and 3 bases from J, the gap between germline ends came to 6 bases. The V gene's germline CDR1 is SGHDN and CDR2 FVKESK. This CDR3 is 13 amino acids long. CDR3 sequence: CASSQDLGYEQYF. The CDR3 DNA is TGTGCCAGCAGCCAAGATCTAGGCTACGAGCAGTACTTC.

The chain has TRBV25-1 and TRBJ2-1, with 12 bases fitting TRBD1. In germline, CDR1 is MGHDK, CDR2 SYGVNS. J was trimmed by 9 bases and V by 3 bases; bases with no gene match: 6. The CDR3 consists of 15 residues. The CDR3 sequence: CASSEPGTGGIEQFF. CDR3 DNA sequence: TGTGCCAGCAGTGAGCCCGGGACAGGGGGCATTGAGCAGTTCTTC.

V gene TRBV18 combines with J gene TRBJ2-2; D might be TRBD1 (5 bases). The CDR3 is 17 amino acids. V was clipped by 0 bases and J by 0 bases, with 11 bases between them. CDR1 KGHSH and CDR2 LQKENI come from the germline V gene. CDR3 region: CASSPPAGPANTGELFF. The DNA of the CDR3 is TGTGCCAGCTCACCACCGGCAGGGCCTGCGAACACCGGGGAGCTGTTTTTT.

The V call is TRBV18, the J call TRBJ2-7, with 9 bases matching TRBD1. V was clipped by 6 bases and J by 6 bases; unmatched bases: 9. CDR3 length: 14 residues. Germline CDR1 is KGHSH and CDR2 is LQKENI. In DNA form, the CDR3 reads TGTGCCAGCTCCCTTGGACAGGGGTTGATCGAGCAGTACTTC. Amino acid sequence: CASSLGQGLIEQYF.

The chain recombines TRBV7-9 with TRBJ2-5, with D unresolved. Per germline, CDR1 SEHNR and CDR2 FQNEAQ (reference sequence). Trimming cost V 5 bases and J 5 bases, with 18 bases left between them. This CDR3 region has 15 residues. The DNA for the CDR3 is TGTGCCAGCAGCCTACCCCAGGCTACGTGGGAGACCCAGTACTTC. Translation gives CASSLPQATWETQYF.